This T cell receptor beta chain was found in a study of radiation and T cells in renal cell carcinoma. Whole-study results and caveats: Pretreatment tumor biopsies were lacking, so baseline clonotypes are unknown. From baseline, blood top tumor clonotypes peaked at 2 weeks post-radiation.

Germline CDR1 is SGHTA and CDR2 is FQGNSA. The CDR3 sequence is 14 residues long. Trimming took 5 bases from V and 3 from J; bases not matched to a gene: 4. Assay used: immunoSEQ multiplex PCR; TCRdb lists only in-frame clones, some missing. This sample has about 150,000 clones, with 87% found just once. Time point here: blood 2 weeks post-SBRT. Specified treatment: 15 Gy SBRT to primary tumor, nephrectomy 4 weeks later. Serial blood draws occurred at baseline and 2 and 4 weeks post-SBRT. In the case of this clone: Its antigen is as yet unknown.

The TCR originated in a woman in her forties or fifties with renal cell carcinoma. The chain combines TRBV7-2 with TRBJ1-5; TRBD1 matches at 7 bases. Material: blood, obtained from a patient whose treatment included radiotherapy and nephrectomy. For the CDR3, the DNA is TGTGCCAGCAGCCTACAGGGGCCCAATCAGCCCCAGCATTTT. Its protein product is CASSLQGPNQPQHF.